These 9 T cell receptor beta chains were sequenced from one sample in a study of T-cell memory formation after mild COVID-19. One entry per CDR3 protein, called by TCRdb with MiXCR from the 5' RACE reads. In the table there are about 84,000 distinct CDR3 sequences, roughly 14% of which are singletons. Sequenced sample: PBMCs or a T cell subset sorted from them (not recorded which). These receptors all come from an adult woman who had mild COVID-19 (a few samples of this study predate the infection). Cell type and time point are not known.

The rearrangement joins TRBV5-1 to TRBJ2-7; D gene unclear. The CDR3 loop spans 15 amino acids. Germline-derived CDR1 and CDR2 are SGHRS and YFSETQ. The V gene lost 0 bases and the J gene lost 3 bases, with 13 bases spanning the gap. The CDR3 is CASSLGIYPFYEQYF. The DNA for the CDR3 is TGCGCCAGCAGCTTGGGTATTTATCCATTCTACGAGCAGTACTTC.

This clonotype was detected only once. This sequence joins TRBV4-1 and TRBJ1-2; TRBD1 aligns across 7 bases. The germline CDR1 and CDR2 sequences are MGHRA and YSYEKL. Germline trimming cut 3 bases from V and 0 bases from J; bases unmatched to any gene: 13. CDR3 length equals 18 residues. In DNA, the CDR3 is TGCGCCAGCAGCCAGTCACTACAGGGGCCCGGTTCTAACTATGGCTACACCTTC. This codes for CASSQSLQGPGSNYGYTF.

This clonotype was counted between two and nine times. This chain connects TRBV3-1 to TRBJ2-1; 7 nucleotides agree with TRBD2. Germline-derived CDR1 and CDR2 are LGHDT and YNNKEL (reference sequence). The junction had 10 bases not matched to a gene; V was cut back by 5 bases and J by 9 bases. The CDR3 totals 14 residues. CDR3: CASSYGLGAPEQFF. The CDR3 DNA follows: TGTGCCAGCAGCTACGGACTAGGCGCTCCTGAGCAGTTCTTC.

This chain uses TRBV9 with TRBJ1-6, with D unresolved. V gave up 3 bases and J gave up 8 bases, with 12 bases separating them. CDR3 size: 14 residues. CDR1 and CDR2 from the germline V gene are SGDLS and YYNGEE. This chain's CDR3 is CASSEDLRDSPLHF. CDR3 sequence (DNA): TGTGCCAGCAGCGAGGACCTCCGCGATTCACCCCTCCACTTT.

This clonotype was observed a handful of times. The chain joins TRBV7-6 to TRBJ2-7; possible D gene TRBD1, 6 bases. V lost 2 bases and J 3 bases, leaving 14 bases between the germline ends. The germline V gene encodes CDR1 SGHVS and CDR2 FNYEAQ. This CDR3 comprises 15 residues. CDR3 nucleotide sequence: TGTGCCAGCAGCTTATTGTCAGGGGCCCTCTACGAGCAGTACTTC. Translated: CASSLLSGALYEQYF.

This chain uses TRBV11-3 with TRBJ2-7; D may be TRBD1 (6 bases). The V gene's germline CDR1 is SGHNT and CDR2 YENEEA. V lost 4 bases and J 6 bases, leaving 10 bases between the germline ends. The CDR3 is 12 amino acids. CDR3 coding DNA: TGTGCCAGCAGCTCGGACAGCGCCGAGCAGTACTTC. It translates to CASSSDSAEQYF.

This clonotype showed up just a few times. V and J are TRBV7-9 and TRBJ1-1, with 7 positions matching TRBD1. Germline V gives CDR1 SEHNR, CDR2 FQNEAQ (reference sequence). The CDR3 is made up of 15 amino acids. Losses at the gene ends were 3 bases for V and 4 bases for J; bases not matched to a gene: 8. The CDR3 reads CASSFPDREGTEAFF. The CDR3 DNA sequence: TGTGCCAGCAGCTTTCCCGACAGGGAGGGCACTGAAGCTTTCTTT.

This chain connects TRBV7-8 to TRBJ2-5, with D perhaps given as TRBD1 or TRBD2 (5 bases each). Looked up from germline, CDR1 is SGHVS and CDR2 is FQNEAQ. Trimming shortened V by 5 bases and J by 4 bases, and 17 bases separated the two germline ends. The CDR3 contains 15 residues. CDR3 in amino acids: CASSPGTGWLETQYF. The DNA for the CDR3 is TGTGCCAGCAGCCCAGGGACCGGCTGGTTAGAGACCCAGTACTTC.

The rearrangement joins TRBV5-1 to TRBJ2-7, with 8 nucleotides matching TRBD1. The J segment lost 1 base and the V segment lost 0 bases, leaving 3 bases of the junction unmatched. Germline lookup yields CDR1 SGHRS and CDR2 YFSETQ. The CDR3 sequence is 15 residues long. The CDR3 nucleotides read TGCGCCAGCAGCTTGGGACAGGGGTTTTCCTACGAGCAGTACTTC. Encoded protein: CASSLGQGFSYEQYF. Full variable domain (outside the CDR3, taken from reference TRBV5-1 and TRBJ2-7): KAGVTQTPRYLIKTRGQQVTLSCSPISGHRSVSWYQQTPGQGLQFLFEYFSETQRNKGNFPGRFSGRQFSNSRSEMNVSTLELGDSALYLCASSLGQGFSYEQYFGPGTRLTVT.